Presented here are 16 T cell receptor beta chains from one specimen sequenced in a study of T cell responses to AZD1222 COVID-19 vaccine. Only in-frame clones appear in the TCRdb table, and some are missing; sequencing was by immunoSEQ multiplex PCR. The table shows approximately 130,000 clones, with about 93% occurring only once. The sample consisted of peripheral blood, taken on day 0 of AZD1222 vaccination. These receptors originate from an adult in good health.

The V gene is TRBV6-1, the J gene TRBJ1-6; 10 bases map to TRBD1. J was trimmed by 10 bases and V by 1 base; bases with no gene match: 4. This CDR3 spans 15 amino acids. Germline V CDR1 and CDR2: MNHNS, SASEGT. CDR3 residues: CASSEEETGGSPLHF. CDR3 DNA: TGTGCCAGCAGTGAAGAAGAGACAGGGGGCTCACCCCTCCACTTT.

In nucleotides, the CDR3 is TGTGCCAGCAGCTTACACCACCCAGGGGTCGACTATGGCTACACCTTC. Amino acid sequence: CASSLHHPGVDYGYTF. This chain joins TRBV7-3 and TRBJ1-2; the D gene is possibly TRBD1 (6 bases). The V and J ends lost 2 bases and 3 bases respectively, with 16 bases between them. This CDR3 comprises 16 residues. CDR1 SGHTA and CDR2 FQGTGA come from the germline V gene. The entire variable domain, with the rest obtained from reference TRBV7-3 and TRBJ1-2, is as follows: GAGVSQTPSNKVTEKGKYVELRCDPISGHTALYWYRQSLGQGPEFLIYFQGTGAADDSGLPNDRFFAVRPEGSVSTLKIQRTERGDSAVYLCASSLHHPGVDYGYTFGSGTRLTVV.

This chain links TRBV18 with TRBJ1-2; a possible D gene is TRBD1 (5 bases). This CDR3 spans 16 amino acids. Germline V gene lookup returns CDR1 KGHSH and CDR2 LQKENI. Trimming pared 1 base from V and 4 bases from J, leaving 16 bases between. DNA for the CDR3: TGTGCCAGCTCACCACGTAATTTAGGGGAAGGCTATGGCTACACCTTC. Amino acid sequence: CASSPRNLGEGYGYTF.

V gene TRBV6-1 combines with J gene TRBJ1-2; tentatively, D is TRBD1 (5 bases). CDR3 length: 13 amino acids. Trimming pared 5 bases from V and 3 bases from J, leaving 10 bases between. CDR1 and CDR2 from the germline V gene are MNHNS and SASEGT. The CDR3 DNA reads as TGTGCCAGCAGTTCCGACAGAGACTATGGCTACACCTTC. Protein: CASSSDRDYGYTF.

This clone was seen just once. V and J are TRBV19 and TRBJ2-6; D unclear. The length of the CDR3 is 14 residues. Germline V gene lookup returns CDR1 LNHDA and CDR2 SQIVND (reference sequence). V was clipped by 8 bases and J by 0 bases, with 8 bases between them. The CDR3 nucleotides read TGTGCCAGTGGATCCTTCTCTGGGGCCAACGTCCTGACTTTC. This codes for CASGSFSGANVLTF.

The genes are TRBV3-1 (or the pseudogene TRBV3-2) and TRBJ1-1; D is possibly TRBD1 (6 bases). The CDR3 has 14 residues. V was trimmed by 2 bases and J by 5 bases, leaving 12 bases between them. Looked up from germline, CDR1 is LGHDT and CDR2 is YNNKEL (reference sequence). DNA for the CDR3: TGTGCCAGCAGCCAATCAGGGGAAGGAACTGAAGCTTTCTTT. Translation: CASSQSGEGTEAFF.

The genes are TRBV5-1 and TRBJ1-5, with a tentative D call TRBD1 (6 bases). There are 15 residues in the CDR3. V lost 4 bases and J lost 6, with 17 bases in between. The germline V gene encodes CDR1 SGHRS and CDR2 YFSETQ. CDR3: CASSRTPGVSQPQHF. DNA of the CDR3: TGCGCCAGCAGCCGAACCCCAGGGGTCAGTCAGCCCCAGCATTTT. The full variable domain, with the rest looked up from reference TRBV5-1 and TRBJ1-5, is KAGVTQTPRYLIKTRGQQVTLSCSPISGHRSVSWYQQTPGQGLQFLFEYFSETQRNKGNFPGRFSGRQFSNSRSEMNVSTLELGDSALYLCASSRTPGVSQPQHFGDGTRLSIL.

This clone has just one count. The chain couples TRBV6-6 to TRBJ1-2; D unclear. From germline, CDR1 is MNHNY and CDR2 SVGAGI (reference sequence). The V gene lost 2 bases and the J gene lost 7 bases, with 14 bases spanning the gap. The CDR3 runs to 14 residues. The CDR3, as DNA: TGTGCCAGCAGTTACCGAGGAGTCGGTAGTGGCTACACCTTC. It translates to CASSYRGVGSGYTF.

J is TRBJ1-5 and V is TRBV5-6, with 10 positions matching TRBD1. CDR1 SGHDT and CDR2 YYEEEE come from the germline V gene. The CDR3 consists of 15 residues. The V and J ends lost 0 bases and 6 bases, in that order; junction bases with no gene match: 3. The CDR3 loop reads CASSLVGDRGQPQHF. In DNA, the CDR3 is TGTGCCAGCAGCTTGGTGGGGGACAGGGGTCAGCCCCAGCATTTT.

The CDR3, as DNA: TGTGCCAGCAGCTCCTCTCGACTAGCGGGGGTTAATGAGCAGTTCTTC. It translates to CASSSSRLAGVNEQFF. The V call is TRBV7-2, the J call TRBJ2-1; TRBD2 matches 12 bases. With V trimmed by 4 bases and J by 7 bases, 8 bases remained unmatched. CDR1 is SGHTA, CDR2 FQGNSA, per germline. The CDR3 spans 16 residues.

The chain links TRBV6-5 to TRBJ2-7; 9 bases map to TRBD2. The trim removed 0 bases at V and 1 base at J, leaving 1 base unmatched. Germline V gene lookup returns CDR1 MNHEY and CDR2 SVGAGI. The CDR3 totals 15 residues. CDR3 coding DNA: TGTGCCAGCAGTTACTCGCGGGGGGGTTCCTACGAGCAGTACTTC. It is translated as CASSYSRGGSYEQYF.

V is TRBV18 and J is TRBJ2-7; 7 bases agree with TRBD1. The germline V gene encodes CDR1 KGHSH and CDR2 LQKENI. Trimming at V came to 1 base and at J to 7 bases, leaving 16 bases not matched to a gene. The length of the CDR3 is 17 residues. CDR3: CASSPLTVDRTFREQYF. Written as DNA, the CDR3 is TGTGCCAGCTCACCACTAACAGTGGACAGGACATTCCGGGAGCAGTACTTC.

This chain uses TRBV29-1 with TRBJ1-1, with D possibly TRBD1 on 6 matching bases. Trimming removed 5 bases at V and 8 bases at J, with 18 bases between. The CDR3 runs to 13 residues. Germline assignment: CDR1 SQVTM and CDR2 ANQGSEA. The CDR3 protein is CSVWRGWDKEAFF. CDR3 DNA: TGCAGCGTTTGGAGGGGGTGGGACAAGGAAGCTTTCTTT.

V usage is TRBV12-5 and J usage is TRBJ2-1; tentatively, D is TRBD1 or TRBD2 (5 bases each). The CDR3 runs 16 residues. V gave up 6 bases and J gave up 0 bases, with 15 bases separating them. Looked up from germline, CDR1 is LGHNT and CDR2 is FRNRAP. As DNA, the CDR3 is TGTGCTAGTGGCCCCCCAGGGACCACCTCCTACAATGAGCAGTTCTTC. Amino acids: CASGPPGTTSYNEQFF.

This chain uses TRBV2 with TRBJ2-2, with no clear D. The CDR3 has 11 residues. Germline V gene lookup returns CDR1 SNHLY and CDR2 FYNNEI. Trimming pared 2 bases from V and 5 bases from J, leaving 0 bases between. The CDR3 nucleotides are TGTGCCAGCAGTGAAACCGGGGAGCTGTTTTTT. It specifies CASSETGELFF.

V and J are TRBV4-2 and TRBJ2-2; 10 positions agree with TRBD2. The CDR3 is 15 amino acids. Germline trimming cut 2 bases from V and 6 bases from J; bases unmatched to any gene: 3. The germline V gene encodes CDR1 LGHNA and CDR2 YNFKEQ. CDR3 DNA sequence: TGTGCCAGCAGCCAAAGCGGGGGGGATGCCGGGGAGCTGTTTTTT. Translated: CASSQSGGDAGELFF.